This T cell receptor (beta chain) was documented in a study of cytomegalovirus exposure and HLA in healthy donors. Study summary: A subsequent analysis reported that the 95 to 150 validation repertoires were produced on the same platform that had also been used for the approximately 710 first-cohort repertoires. Notes on the study in general: Cytomegalovirus status was reportedly diagnosed by the classifier with high specificity and sensitivity. Most TCR sequences showed up rarely, but some public TCRs showed up in many donors. Cytomegalovirus-associated status was assigned to 164 TCR beta chains.

This table comes from immunoSEQ multiplex PCR, and its TCRdb copy is limited to in-frame clones, with some not included. The table shows 200,000 to 300,000 clones, with around 87% occurring only once. CDR1 ENHRY and CDR2 SYGVKD come from the germline V gene. V shed 4 bases and J 4 bases; nucleotides not matched to a gene: 4. This CDR3 region has 14 residues. This clone was seen a single time. The antigen is not known. The V call is TRBV10-3, the J call TRBJ1-5; 7 bases match TRBD1. The sequence was collected from a woman aged 25 to 39 in good health and CMV-seropositive. The sample was PBMCs. The DNA for the CDR3 is TGTGCCATCAGTGCCACAGGGGATAATCAGCCCCAGCATTTT. This translates into CAISATGDNQPQHF.